This is a list of T cell receptor beta chains from one sample in a study of T-cell reconstitution after alpha-beta-depleted transplantation in children. In TCRdb, the PCR reads were re-called with MiXCR into one record per CDR3 protein. Of 900,000 or so distinct CDR3 sequences detected, 15% to 20% appear once; the ten largest clones hold roughly 4.8%. This sample comprised PBMCs, mostly from graft donor cells, obtained 360 days after TCRalphabeta/CD19-depleted stem cell transplant. These receptors came from a male patient younger than 18 who had a stem cell transplant for acute lymphoblastic leukemia, so the T cells may come from the graft donor. The CDR3 runs from the conserved cysteine through the conserved F or W. Each record gives: V gene, clone size, J gene, CDR3 length, D gene, CDR3 DNA, CDR3 protein. A D gene is named only where the DNA matches it firmly. Not every row has a clone size; where given, it reads once, few, many or a size class.

>TRBV5-1|few|TRBJ2-3|17|NA
TGCGCCAGCAGCTTGGCGGTCGGCGCGACTAGCACAGATACGCAGTATTTT
CASSLAVGATSTDTQYF
>TRBV4-1|many|TRBJ2-2|16|TRBD2
TGCGCCAGCAGCCAAAGCGGGGTCCTCCTCGCCGGGGAGCTGTTTTTT
CASSQSGVLLAGELFF
>TRBV30|NA|TRBJ2-2|14|TRBD2
TGTGCCTGGAGTACTAGCGCCACATCCGGGGAGCTGTTTTTT
CAWSTSATSGELFF
>TRBV27|many|TRBJ2-7|12|NA
TGTGCCAGTTTGAATCAGGGGTACGAGCAGTACTTC
CASLNQGYEQYF
>TRBV9|NA|TRBJ1-6|12|NA
TGTGCCAACTACGTCATGGGGGGTCCCCTCCACTTT
CANYVMGGPLHF
>TRBV29-1|NA|TRBJ1-1|12|NA
TGCAGCGTTGTTGAAGGGAATACTGAAGCTTTCTTT
CSVVEGNTEAFF
>TRBV5-1|NA|TRBJ2-7|14|TRBD2
TGCGCCAGCAGGGTAACTAGCGGGAGCAACGAGCAGTACTTC
CASRVTSGSNEQYF
>TRBV5-1|few|TRBJ2-2|14|TRBD2
TGCGCCACCGCCGGGACTAGCGGTACCGGGGAGCTGTTTTTT
CATAGTSGTGELFF
>TRBV11-2|few|TRBJ2-3|16|TRBD1
TGTGCCAGCAGCTATGCCGGGACAGGGGGCCCAGGGACGCAGTATTTT
CASSYAGTGGPGTQYF
>TRBV27|few|TRBJ2-4|16|TRBD1
TGTGCCAGCAGCCGGCCCCCCGGACAGGGAGGAAACATTCAGTACTTC
CASSRPPGQGGNIQYF
>TRBV12-3/TRBV12-4|few|TRBJ2-3|16|TRBD2
TGTGCCAGCAGTTTATTTGCTAGCGGGAACACAGATACGCAGTATTTT
CASSLFASGNTDTQYF
>TRBV21-1|NA|TRBJ2-3|18|NA
TGTGCCAGCAGCAAAGTCCCCGGGACTAGCGGGGGCACAGATACGCAGTATTTT
CASSKVPGTSGGTDTQYF
>TRBV7-8|NA|TRBJ2-7|15|TRBD2
TGTGCCAGCAGCTTTAGCGGGGACCTCTCCTACGAGCAGTACTTC
CASSFSGDLSYEQYF
>TRBV12-3/TRBV12-4|many|TRBJ2-1|15|NA
TGTGCCAGCAGTTTAGGGACAGCTCCTAACAATGAGCAGTTCTTC
CASSLGTAPNNEQFF
>TRBV5-1|many|TRBJ2-3|16|NA
TGCGCCAGCAGCTGGGGGGATGACGAAAGCACAGATACGCAGTATTTT
CASSWGDDESTDTQYF
>TRBV7-3|NA|TRBJ1-2|14|NA
TGTGCCAGCAGCTTGACAGGAGCGTCGGGAGGCTACACCTTC
CASSLTGASGGYTF
>TRBV20-1|NA|TRBJ1-1|15|TRBD1
TGCAGTGCTAGGGGGACAGGGAACATGAACACTGAAGCTTTCTTT
CSARGTGNMNTEAFF
>TRBV20-1|few|TRBJ1-6|17|NA
TGCAGTGCTAGAGATAGGGTCCGGAGCTCCTATAATTCACCCCTCCACTTT
CSARDRVRSSYNSPLHF
>TRBV4-1|few|TRBJ2-7|17|TRBD1
TGCGCCAGCAGCCAAAGCCCTCCCGGGACAGGGGACCACGAGCAGTACTTC
CASSQSPPGTGDHEQYF
>TRBV9|few|TRBJ2-2|15|NA
TGTGCCAGCAGTCCCCAGCATGTCGATTGGGGGGAGCTGTTTTTT
CASSPQHVDWGELFF
>TRBV10-3|few|TRBJ1-1|13|NA
TGTGCCATCAGTGAAGTAAGTTACACTGAAGCTTTCTTT
CAISEVSYTEAFF
>TRBV7-3|NA|TRBJ2-3|16|NA
TGTGCCAGCAGCGCCGGGACAAACCTGAGAACAGATACGCAGTATTTT
CASSAGTNLRTDTQYF
>TRBV7-6|few|TRBJ2-1|15|TRBD2
TGTGCCAGCAGCGCTTCTAGCGGCTCCTACAATGAGCAGTTCTTC
CASSASSGSYNEQFF
>TRBV5-1|NA|TRBJ1-4|13|NA
TGCGCCAGCAGTGTCGGACTTAATGAAAAACTGTTTTTT
CASSVGLNEKLFF
>TRBV28|NA|TRBJ2-7|16|NA
TGTGCCAGCAGTCTCCCCGGACAGATTGAATCCTACGAGCAGTACTTC
CASSLPGQIESYEQYF
>TRBV5-1|few|TRBJ2-5|15|TRBD2
TGCGCCAGCTTTACTCTAGCGGGCTACCAAGAGACCCAGTACTTC
CASFTLAGYQETQYF
>TRBV20-1|few|TRBJ1-2|13|NA
TGCAGTGCCCGGCACGGCCCCAACTATGGCTACACCTTC
CSARHGPNYGYTF
>TRBV20-1|NA|TRBJ2-3|15|NA
TGCAGTGCTAGGGTCCAGCGGGTAACAACAGATACGCAGTATTTT
CSARVQRVTTDTQYF